These T cell receptor beta chains were read from a single sample in a study of blood T cell repertoires in COVID-19. The protocol was immunoSEQ multiplex PCR, while the TCRdb copy is restricted to in-frame clones and leaves out a portion. The data show over 400,000 clones, with 85% to 90% seen just once and 7.5% to 9% held by the top ten. The sequencing input was peripheral blood. The receptors shown here come from a woman aged 45-65 years with COVID-19, enrolled during active disease. CDR3s include the opening cysteine and the closing phenylalanine or tryptophan. A D gene is named only where the DNA matches it firmly. Clone size appears in some rows only: once, few, many, or a class for an expanded clone.

>.|TRBV5-6|TRBJ2-7|.
TGTGCCAGCAGCTTTGGGTACGGGTCCTACGAGCAGTACTTC
CASSFGYGSYEQYF
>few|TRBV30|TRBJ1-6|TRBD1
TGTGCCTGGAGGACGACAGGGGGCAAATCCCTCCACTTT
CAWRTTGGKSLHF
>few|TRBV3-1/TRBV3-2|TRBJ2-1|.
TGTGCCAGCAGCCTCCAACGGCGGGGTGAGCAGTTCTTC
CASSLQRRGEQFF
>.|TRBV30|TRBJ2-5|.
TGTGCCTGGAATCGTGCAGGGGCGGGAGAGACCCAGTACTTC
CAWNRAGAGETQYF
>.|TRBV5-1|TRBJ1-1|TRBD1
TGCGCCAGCAGCCTCCCGGACAGGGTGGCTTTCTTT
CASSLPDRVAFF
>.|TRBV5-1|TRBJ2-2|.
TGCGCCAGCAGCGCAGGAAGCGGGAACACCGGGGAGCTGTTTTTT
CASSAGSGNTGELFF
>.|TRBV18|TRBJ1-4|.
TGTGCCAGCTCACCCGACAGCCCTAGGGGACTGTTTTTT
CASSPDSPRGLFF
>.|TRBV29-1|TRBJ2-3|TRBD2
TGCAGCGTGGTAGCGGGGGCCTTTACAGATACGCAGTATTTT
CSVVAGAFTDTQYF
>.|TRBV9|TRBJ1-1|TRBD1
TGTGCCAGCAGCCCTCCGGCGACAGGGGCTATTGGACTCATGAACACTGAAGCTTTCTTT
CASSPPATGAIGLMNTEAFF
>.|TRBV9|TRBJ2-7|.
TGTGCCAGCAGCCCCCGGGACACGGTCTACGAGCAGTACTTC
CASSPRDTVYEQYF
>.|TRBV30|TRBJ1-6|.
TGTGCCTGGTCTACCGGGACTACATCGAATTCACCCCTCCACTTT
CAWSTGTTSNSPLHF
>.|TRBV19|TRBJ1-5|.
TGTGCCAGTAGTCCCGGGGGGCCCCAGCATTTT
CASSPGGPQHF
>few|TRBV7-9|TRBJ1-2|.
TGTGCCAGCAGCTCCTCTACAGGACAAACGGTGCATGGCTACACCTTC
CASSSSTGQTVHGYTF
>.|TRBV30|TRBJ2-4|.
TGTGCCTGGAGTCTGGGGTTTGGCAGGGTAAACATTCAGTACTTC
CAWSLGFGRVNIQYF
>.|TRBV7-2|TRBJ1-2|.
TGTGCCAGCAGCTTAGTCGCCAGAAACTATGGCTACACCTTC
CASSLVARNYGYTF
>.|TRBV3-1/TRBV3-2|TRBJ1-6|TRBD1
TGTGCCAGCAGCCAGACGCCTCCTCGGACAGGCCATAATTCACCCCTCCACTTT
CASSQTPPRTGHNSPLHF
>.|TRBV14|TRBJ1-2|.
TGTGCCAGCAGCCAGACAAGAACCTATGGCTACACCTTC
CASSQTRTYGYTF
>.|TRBV5-1|TRBJ1-2|.
TGCGCCAGCAGCTTAAACCCGGGACAACCTCATGGCTACACCTTC
CASSLNPGQPHGYTF
>.|TRBV7-3|TRBJ1-1|TRBD1
TGTGCCAGCAGCTTAAGTACAGGGGGGACTGAAGCTTTCTTT
CASSLSTGGTEAFF
>.|TRBV5-1|TRBJ1-6|TRBD1
TGCGCCAGTCGCAGATCTACAGGGGACAATTCACCCCTCCACTTT
CASRRSTGDNSPLHF
>.|TRBV6-5|TRBJ2-1|TRBD1
TGTGCCAGCAGTTCAGGGGGCGTTCTAAATGAGCAGTTCTTC
CASSSGGVLNEQFF
>.|TRBV5-1|TRBJ2-3|TRBD1
TGCGCCAGCGGACAGGGAGATACAGATACGCAGTATTTT
CASGQGDTDTQYF
>.|TRBV11-2|TRBJ2-1|.
TGTGCCAGCAGCCGGCCGGGAGTGTACAATGAGCAGTTCTTC
CASSRPGVYNEQFF
>.|TRBV7-2|TRBJ2-2|TRBD2
TGTGCCAGCAGCTTCCGGACTAGCGGGGGATCCCCCACCGGGGAGCTGTTTTTT
CASSFRTSGGSPTGELFF
>.|TRBV27|TRBJ1-6|.
TGTGCCAGCAGCATGAGGGCTAGCTCCTATAATTCACCCCTCCACTTT
CASSMRASSYNSPLHF
>.|TRBV7-2|TRBJ1-5|.
TGTGCCAGCAGCCAATGGACCAGGGGTGGAGGGCCCCAGCATTTT
CASSQWTRGGGPQHF
>.|TRBV6-6|TRBJ1-2|TRBD1
TGTGCCAGCACCGAACAGGGGGCGAATGGCTACACCTTC
CASTEQGANGYTF
>.|TRBV2|TRBJ1-2|.
TGTGCCAGTTCACACAGGGCTGGCTACACCTTC
CASSHRAGYTF
>.|TRBV5-1|TRBJ2-1|TRBD1
TGCGCCAGCAGCTTGGCCGGGACAGGGGCCCCGAGCTCCTACAATGAGCAGTTCTTC
CASSLAGTGAPSSYNEQFF
>.|TRBV11-2|TRBJ2-5|TRBD2
TGTGCCAGCAGCGCCGGGACTAGCGGTTTCCAAGAGACCCAGTACTTC
CASSAGTSGFQETQYF
>.|TRBV2|TRBJ1-1|.
TGTGCCAGCCGACCGAGGGGACAGAACACTGAAGCTTTCTTT
CASRPRGQNTEAFF
>.|TRBV19|TRBJ1-5|.
TGTGCCAGTTCGGGTCTTAATCAGCCCCAGCATTTT
CASSGLNQPQHF
>.|TRBV18|TRBJ1-1|TRBD1
TGTGCCAGCTCACCCACCGGGACAGGGAACACTGAAGCTTTCTTT
CASSPTGTGNTEAFF
>.|TRBV2|TRBJ2-3|.
TGTGCCAGCAGGCATGGCGGTGGATCTGGGGATACGCAGTATTTT
CASRHGGGSGDTQYF
>.|TRBV14|TRBJ1-1|.
TGTGCCAGCAGCCTGACAGCCCCAGCGGGAGCTTTCTTT
CASSLTAPAGAFF
>.|TRBV5-1|TRBJ1-1|.
TGCGCCAGCAGCTTTCCGGGGAACACTGAAGCTTTCTTT
CASSFPGNTEAFF
>once|TRBV27|TRBJ2-3|.
TGTGCCAGCAGCCCTTTCAGGCTTCCCACAGATACGCAGTATTTT
CASSPFRLPTDTQYF
>.|TRBV7-3|TRBJ2-2|.
TGTGCCACTAGCGTCGAGCTGTTTTTT
CATSVELFF
>.|TRBV6-5|TRBJ2-5|.
TGTGCCAGCAGTTATAGCGATCTGCTGGCGGAGACCCAGTACTTC
CASSYSDLLAETQYF
>.|TRBV12-3/TRBV12-4|TRBJ1-2|.
TGTGCCAGCAGTCGAGTTCTCTATGGCTACACCTTC
CASSRVLYGYTF
>.|TRBV7-9|TRBJ1-1|.
TGTGCCAGCAGCCTCGTGAGGGTCGAGGAAGCTTTCTTT
CASSLVRVEEAFF
>.|TRBV18|TRBJ1-6|.
TGTGCCAGCTCACTAGGAACGGAGGTCCCGGGGGCCCTCCACTTT
CASSLGTEVPGALHF
>.|TRBV6-5|TRBJ2-2|TRBD2
TGTGCCAGCAGTTATAGCGGGGGGGCCGGCACCGGGGAGCTGTTTTTT
CASSYSGGAGTGELFF
>once|TRBV7-9|TRBJ2-3|TRBD2
TGTGCCAGCAGTTGGACTAGCGGAATGGGAGATACGCAGTATTTT
CASSWTSGMGDTQYF
>.|TRBV12-5|TRBJ2-7|.
TGTGCTAGTGGACCGACCCCCCTGAGGGAGCAGTACTTC
CASGPTPLREQYF
>.|TRBV30|TRBJ1-1|.
TGTGCCTGGAGACAGGGAAGCACTGAAGCTTTCTTT
CAWRQGSTEAFF
>.|TRBV5-4|TRBJ1-1|.
TGTGCCAGCAGCTTGCCGCAGGGGAACACTGAAGCTTTCTTT
CASSLPQGNTEAFF
>.|TRBV4-1|TRBJ1-2|TRBD1
TGCGCCAGCAGCCCAGACAGGGTAGGGGGCTACACCTTC
CASSPDRVGGYTF
>.|TRBV3-1/TRBV3-2|TRBJ1-1|.
TGTGCCAGCAGCCAAGAGCCCGCCCGAGCCGTAAACACTGAAGCTTTCTTT
CASSQEPARAVNTEAFF
>once|TRBV6-5|TRBJ2-5|.
TGTGCCAGCAGTCCCCGGGACTTATCCCAAGAGACCCAGTACTTC
CASSPRDLSQETQYF
>.|TRBV5-8|TRBJ2-3|TRBD1
TGTGCCAGCAGCTTCCTCGGGACAGCTACTAGCACAGATACGCAGTATTTT
CASSFLGTATSTDTQYF
>.|TRBV7-8|TRBJ2-1|TRBD2
TGTGCCAGCAGCTTAGCACTAGCGGGGGTGAATGAGCAGTTCTTC
CASSLALAGVNEQFF
>.|TRBV20-1|TRBJ1-2|.
TGCAGTGCCTCCGGGGGGAATGGCTACACCTTC
CSASGGNGYTF